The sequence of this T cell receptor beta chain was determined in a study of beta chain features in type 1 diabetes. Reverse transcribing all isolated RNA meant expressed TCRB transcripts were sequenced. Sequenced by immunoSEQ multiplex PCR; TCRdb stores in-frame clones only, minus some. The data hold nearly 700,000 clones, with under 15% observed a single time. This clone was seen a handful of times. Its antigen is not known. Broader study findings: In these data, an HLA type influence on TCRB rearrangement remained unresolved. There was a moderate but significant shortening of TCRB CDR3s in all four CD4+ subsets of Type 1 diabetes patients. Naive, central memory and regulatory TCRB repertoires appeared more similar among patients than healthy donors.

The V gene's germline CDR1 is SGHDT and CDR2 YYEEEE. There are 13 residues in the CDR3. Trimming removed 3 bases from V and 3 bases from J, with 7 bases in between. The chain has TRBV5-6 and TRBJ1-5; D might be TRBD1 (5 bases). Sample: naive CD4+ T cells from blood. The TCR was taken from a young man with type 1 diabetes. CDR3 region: CASSSDNNQPQHF. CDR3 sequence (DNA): TGTGCCAGCAGCTCGGACAACAATCAGCCCCAGCATTTT.